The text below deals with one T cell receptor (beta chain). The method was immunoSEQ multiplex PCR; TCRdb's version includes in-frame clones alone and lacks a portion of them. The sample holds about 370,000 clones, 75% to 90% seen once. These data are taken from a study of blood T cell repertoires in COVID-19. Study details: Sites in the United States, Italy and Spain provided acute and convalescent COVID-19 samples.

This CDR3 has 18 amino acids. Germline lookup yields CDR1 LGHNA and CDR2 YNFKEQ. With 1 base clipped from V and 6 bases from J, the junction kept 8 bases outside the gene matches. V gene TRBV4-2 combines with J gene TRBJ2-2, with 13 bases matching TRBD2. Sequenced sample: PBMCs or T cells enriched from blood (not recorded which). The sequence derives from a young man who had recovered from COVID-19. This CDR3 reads CASSQGVLAGGQPGELFF. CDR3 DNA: TGTGCCAGCAGCCAAGGGGTACTAGCGGGGGGGCAGCCCGGGGAGCTGTTTTTT.